This paragraph reports one T cell receptor (beta chain). Antigen specificity is unknown. Germline CDR1 is MNHEY and CDR2 is SMNVEV (reference sequence). The CDR3 spans 14 residues. V lost 4 bases, J lost 4 bases, and 14 bases lay in between. Sequencing was performed with immunoSEQ multiplex PCR; in TCRdb, only in-frame clones are kept and a portion is missing. The sample records 4,500 to 5,500 clones, roughly 94% being singletons. This entry belongs to a study of STAT3 mutations in large granular lymphocyte leukemia. On the study more broadly: Among longitudinally sequenced T-LGLL patients, roughly half had canonical activating STAT3 mutations detected. Points from the study as a whole: Treatment regimens differed across patients between samplings. A small but highly pathogenic clone may have been missed. All newly emerging clones after therapy were STAT3 wild type. Every T-LGLL patient had at least one immunodominant TCRbeta clonotype.

V and J are TRBV27 and TRBJ2-7; D may correspond to TRBD1 or TRBD2 (5 bases each). The clonotype comes from a man aged 55-75 years with T-cell large granular lymphocyte leukemia. Some clones in this sample may be carry-over from other donors' samples. Sample: peripheral blood mononuclear cells. CDR3 coding DNA: TGTGCCAGCAGTTCCGGGACCCACGGATACGAGCAGTACTTC. Encoded protein: CASSSGTHGYEQYF.